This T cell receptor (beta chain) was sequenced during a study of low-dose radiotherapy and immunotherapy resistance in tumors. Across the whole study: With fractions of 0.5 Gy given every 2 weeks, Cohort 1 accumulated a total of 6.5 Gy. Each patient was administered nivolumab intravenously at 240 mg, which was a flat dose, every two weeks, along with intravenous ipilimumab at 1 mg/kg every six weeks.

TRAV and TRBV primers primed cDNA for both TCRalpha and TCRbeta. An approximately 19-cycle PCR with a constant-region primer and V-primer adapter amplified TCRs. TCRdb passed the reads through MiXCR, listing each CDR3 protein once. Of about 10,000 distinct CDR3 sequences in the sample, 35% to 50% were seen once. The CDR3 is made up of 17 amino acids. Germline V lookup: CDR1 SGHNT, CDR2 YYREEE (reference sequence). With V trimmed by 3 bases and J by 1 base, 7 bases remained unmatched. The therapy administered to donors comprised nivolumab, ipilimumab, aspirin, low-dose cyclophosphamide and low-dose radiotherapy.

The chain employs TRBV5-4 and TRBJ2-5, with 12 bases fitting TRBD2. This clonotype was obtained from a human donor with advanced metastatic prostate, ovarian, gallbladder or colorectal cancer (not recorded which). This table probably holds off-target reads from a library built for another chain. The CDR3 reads CASSSSSGRAAQETQYF. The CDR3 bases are TGTGCCAGCAGCTCCTCTAGCGGGAGGGCCGCCCAAGAGACCCAGTACTTC.